The present entry profiles one T cell receptor (beta chain) with its context. Its antigen is not identified. Sequencing of the DNA from cultured CD4+ T cells was carried out with the Oncomine TCR Beta short-read assay. Using its own MiXCR run on the PCR reads, TCRdb lists one record per CDR3 protein. The sample lists roughly 16,000 distinct CDR3 sequences; approximately 45% were seen once. V lost 4 bases and J lost 2, with 6 bases in between. The germline V gene encodes CDR1 KGHDR and CDR2 SFDVKD. The CDR3 spans 13 residues. These data belong to a study of vaccination and CD4 T cells after COVID-19. Across the whole study: Convalescents were six males and four females, two of them Hispanic.

Described treatment: roughly 11-day PBMC culture with coronavirus spike peptide pools or control peptides (ViraFEST assay). After expanding antigen-specific T cells with peptide pools, ViraFEST sequenced their TCRs. Researchers reported culturing about 2 million PBMCs per well with around 10 IU/ml IL-2 and approximately 10 ug/ml peptide pools. The receptor comes from a human donor who had recovered from COVID-19. This chain joins TRBV24-1 and TRBJ2-3; D uncertain. The source was CD4+ T cells from blood, cultured in vitro, collected after SARS-CoV-2 vaccination. CDR3: CATSEQNTDTQYF. The CDR3, as DNA: TGTGCCACCAGTGAGCAGAACACAGATACGCAGTATTTT.